These 2 T cell receptor beta chains were all obtained from the same sample, sequenced in a study of blood T cells in healthy people across ages. With a J-beta primer mix and a sample-barcoded 5' primer, a second PCR ran 7 to 11 cycles. TCRdb re-called the 5' RACE reads through MiXCR, storing one row per CDR3 protein. The sample lists about 670,000 distinct CDR3 sequences, roughly half occurring once. Source material: blood. These TCRs come from a woman aged 80 or older in good health.

The chain uses TRBV6-1 and TRBJ1-2; D not certain. V lost 1 base, J lost 7 bases, and 16 bases lay in between. The CDR3 spans 15 residues. Germline V gene lookup returns CDR1 MNHNS and CDR2 SASEGT. CDR3 coding DNA: TGTGCCAGCAGTGAAGTGGCGGACCAGCGCCGTGGCTACACCTTC. Residues: CASSEVADQRRGYTF.

The chain combines TRBV20-1 with TRBJ2-2, with TRBD2 identical over 8 bases. The germline V gene has CDR1 DFQATT and CDR2 SNEGSKA (reference sequence). V trimming: 1 base; J trimming: 4 bases; junction bases outside the gene matches: 5. The CDR3 has 15 residues. The CDR3 DNA reads as TGCAGTGCTAGAGCGCGACTAGCGTCCACCGGGGAGCTGTTTTTT. It translates to CSARARLASTGELFF.